Listed below are T cell receptor beta chains from one sample, sequenced in a study of blood T cell repertoires in COVID-19. The table came from immunoSEQ multiplex PCR; TCRdb's copy has only in-frame clones and leaves some out. The sample has 28,000 or so clones, approximately 86% seen once. Sequenced sample: peripheral blood. Receptor source: a man between 60 and 75 years old with COVID-19, enrolled during active disease. CDR3s include the opening cysteine and the closing phenylalanine or tryptophan. Each record gives: clone size, D gene, V gene, J gene, CDR3 protein, CDR3 DNA. A D gene is named only where the DNA matches it firmly. Expanded clones are given a class, and other clones once, few, many or no size at all.

>NA|NA|TRBV6-2/TRBV6-3|TRBJ2-7
CASSKTTGGGHEQYF
TGTGCCAGCAGTAAGACTACAGGGGGGGGGCACGAGCAGTACTTC
>NA|NA|TRBV21-1|TRBJ2-1
CASSKEGGSVNEQFF
TGTGCCAGCAGCAAAGAAGGCGGGAGCGTCAATGAGCAGTTCTTC
>NA|TRBD1|TRBV29-1|TRBJ2-3
CSVAGGETDTQYF
TGCAGCGTTGCAGGGGGCGAGACAGATACGCAGTATTTT
>once|NA|TRBV28|TRBJ1-2
CASSFTDYGYTF
TGTGCCAGCAGTTTCACGGACTATGGCTACACCTTC
>NA|NA|TRBV28|TRBJ2-7
CASSSYMGDEQYF
TGTGCCAGCAGTTCCTACATGGGAGACGAGCAGTACTTC
>NA|TRBD2|TRBV27|TRBJ2-7
CASSHPGLAGGPFYEQYF
TGTGCCAGCAGCCACCCCGGACTAGCGGGAGGTCCGTTCTACGAGCAGTACTTC
>NA|TRBD2|TRBV3-1/TRBV3-2|TRBJ2-1
CASSPLAGFSYNEQFF
TGTGCCAGCAGCCCGCTAGCGGGATTTTCCTACAATGAGCAGTTCTTC
>once|NA|TRBV30|TRBJ1-2
CACRWDIRGYTF
TGTGCCTGTAGATGGGACATTCGAGGCTACACCTTC
>NA|TRBD1|TRBV12-5|TRBJ1-5
CASGRSGQGKQPQHF
TGTGCTAGTGGTCGATCCGGACAGGGGAAACAGCCCCAGCATTTT
>NA|NA|TRBV4-2|TRBJ1-2
CASSQEHRLNPYGYTF
TGTGCCAGCAGCCAAGAACACCGACTAAACCCCTATGGCTACACCTTC
>NA|NA|TRBV10-3|TRBJ2-1
CAISEPQGKWFF
TGTGCCATCAGTGAGCCCCAGGGGAAATGGTTCTTC
>NA|TRBD1|TRBV6-2/TRBV6-3|TRBJ1-5
CASSQDRSVTGSTQPQHF
TGTGCCAGCAGTCAAGATCGCAGCGTGACAGGGTCCACTCAGCCCCAGCATTTT
>once|TRBD1|TRBV5-4|TRBJ2-1
CASSPGTESSYNEQFF
TGTGCCAGCAGCCCCGGGACAGAGAGCTCCTACAATGAGCAGTTCTTC
>NA|NA|TRBV11-3|TRBJ2-1
CASSLDGESPPFF
TGTGCCAGCAGCTTAGACGGGGAGAGCCCACCGTTCTTC
>NA|NA|TRBV10-1|TRBJ2-5
CASSGQGYGTQYF
TGCGCCAGCAGTGGTCAGGGATACGGGACCCAGTACTTC
>NA|NA|TRBV10-3|TRBJ2-4
CAISDQGSLDIQYF
TGTGCCATCAGTGATCAAGGCTCCCTAGACATTCAGTACTTC
>NA|TRBD2|TRBV9|TRBJ2-1
CASSVNGLAGNEQFF
TGTGCCAGCAGCGTAAACGGACTAGCGGGTAATGAGCAGTTCTTC
>NA|NA|TRBV7-9|TRBJ1-2
CASSPGTTGHGYTF
TGTGCCAGCAGCCCCGGGACAACGGGGCATGGCTACACCTTC
>NA|TRBD2|TRBV18|TRBJ2-7
CASSPPLAGENFDEQYF
TGTGCCAGCTCACCACCCTTAGCGGGGGAGAACTTTGACGAGCAGTACTTC
>NA|NA|TRBV30|TRBJ1-2
CAWSPLYNYGYTF
TGTGCCTGGAGTCCACTCTATAACTATGGCTACACCTTC
>NA|NA|TRBV5-1|TRBJ1-3
CASSFGEAGNTIYF
TGCGCCAGCAGCTTCGGAGAAGCTGGAAACACCATATATTTT
>NA|NA|TRBV7-9|TRBJ2-2
CASSPQATVGELFF
TGTGCCAGCAGCCCCCAAGCGACGGTCGGGGAGCTGTTTTTT
>NA|NA|TRBV30|TRBJ2-7
CAWSVGGYTYEQYF
TGTGCCTGGAGTGTCGGAGGGTATACCTACGAGCAGTACTTC
>NA|NA|TRBV4-3|TRBJ1-1
CASSQVGPEDTEAFF
TGCGCCAGCAGCCAAGTAGGCCCGGAGGACACTGAAGCTTTCTTT
>NA|TRBD1|TRBV28|TRBJ2-7
CASRQGDYEQYF
TGTGCCAGCAGACAGGGGGATTACGAGCAGTACTTC
>NA|NA|TRBV28|TRBJ2-5
CASSTPRRETQYF
TGTGCCAGCAGTACGCCCCGCCGGGAGACCCAGTACTTC
>NA|TRBD2|TRBV5-4|TRBJ2-5
CASSLRGEETQYF
TGTGCCAGCAGCTTGCGGGGGGAAGAGACCCAGTACTTC
>NA|NA|TRBV7-9|TRBJ1-1
CASHRMNTEAFF
TGTGCCAGCCACAGGATGAACACTGAAGCTTTCTTT
>NA|NA|TRBV6-5|TRBJ2-7
CASTGGTESYEQYF
TGTGCCAGCACCGGCGGGACAGAGTCCTACGAGCAGTACTTC
>NA|TRBD2|TRBV13|TRBJ2-7
CASSSRTSGSFEQYF
TGTGCCAGCAGCTCCCGGACTAGCGGGAGTTTCGAGCAGTACTTC
>NA|NA|TRBV21-1|TRBJ1-5
CASSKDSGPYNQPQHF
TGTGCCAGCAGCAAAGACTCAGGGCCCTACAATCAGCCCCAGCATTTT